This TCR beta chain derives from a study of T cell changes during pregnancy in multiple sclerosis (dated by TCRdb to between 2018 and 2021). Concerning the study at large: The study examined how the T cell repertoire changed over the course of pregnancy in women with multiple sclerosis.

To prepare the library, the immunoSEQ multiplex PCR assay was applied. TCRdb retrieved this table from immuneACCESS and kept in-frame rearrangements only. Not all clones are present; in checked studies, unresolved V genes account for under half, and no reason is known for the remainder. In this sample the table shows 30,000 to 40,000 clones, 75% to 95% of which occur a single time. The ten largest make up approximately 6.1% of the sample. In the case of this clone: Its cognate antigen has yet to be identified. No qualities accompany the bases; no much larger clone lies one base away.

The sample in question was CD8+ T cells from peripheral blood mononuclear cells, obtained in the second trimester of pregnancy. The TCR originated in a female donor with multiple sclerosis, enrolled in a pregnancy study.

The CDR3 here reads CASSLQGWSSYNEQFF. The sequenced DNA: TGTGCCAGCAGTTTACAGGGATGGAGCTCCTACAATGAGCAGTTCTTC. This receptor chain uses TRBV27 and TRBJ2-1; the D segment could be TRBD1, given 5 matching bases. From a lookup of the germline V gene (reference sequence), CDR1 and CDR2 are MNHEY and SMNVEV. A distance of 11 bases separates the germline ends of V and J, which lose 2 bases and 0 bases respectively. The CDR3 runs 16 residues from the cysteine to the phenylalanine. This entry keeps only the CDR3 DNA: 48 bases, framed from base 1.